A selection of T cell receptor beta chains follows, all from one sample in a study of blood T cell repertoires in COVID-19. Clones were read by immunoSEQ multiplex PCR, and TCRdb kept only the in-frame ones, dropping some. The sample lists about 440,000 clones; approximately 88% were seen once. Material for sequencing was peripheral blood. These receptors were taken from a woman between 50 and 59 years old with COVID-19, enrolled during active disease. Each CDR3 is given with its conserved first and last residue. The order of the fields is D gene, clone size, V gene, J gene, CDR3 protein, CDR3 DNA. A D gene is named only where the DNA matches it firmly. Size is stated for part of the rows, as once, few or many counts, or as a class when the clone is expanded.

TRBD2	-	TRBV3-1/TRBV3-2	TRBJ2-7	CASSPFRTSGGSSSYEQYF	TGTGCCAGCAGCCCTTTTCGGACTAGCGGGGGGTCCAGCTCCTACGAGCAGTACTTC
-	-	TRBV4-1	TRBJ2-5	CASSQDTYFKTQYF	TGCGCCAGCAGCCAAGATACTTACTTTAAGACCCAGTACTTC
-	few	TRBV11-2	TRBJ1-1	CASITNVGRRGTEAFF	TGTGCCAGCATAACCAACGTTGGTCGGCGGGGCACTGAAGCTTTCTTT
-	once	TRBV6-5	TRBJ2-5	CASSQARYQETQYF	TGTGCCAGCAGTCAGGCGAGATACCAAGAGACCCAGTACTTC
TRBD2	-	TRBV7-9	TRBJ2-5	CASSLGWTSGEINQETQYF	TGTGCCAGCAGCTTAGGTTGGACTAGCGGGGAGATCAACCAAGAGACCCAGTACTTC
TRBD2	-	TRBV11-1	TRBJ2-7	CASSNLAGGLEQYF	TGTGCCAGCAGCAACCTAGCGGGGGGACTCGAGCAGTACTTC
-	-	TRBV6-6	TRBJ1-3	CASSYSPDTNAIYF	TGTGCCAGCAGTTACTCACCGGACACCAACGCCATATATTTT
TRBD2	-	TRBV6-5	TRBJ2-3	CASESRDGGTDTQYF	TGTGCCAGCGAATCCCGGGACGGGGGGACAGATACGCAGTATTTT
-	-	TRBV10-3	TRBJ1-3	CAIRGTSPKGPGNTIYF	TGTGCCATCAGGGGGACAAGTCCAAAGGGCCCTGGAAACACCATATATTTT
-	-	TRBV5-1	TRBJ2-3	CASRQAGPTDTQYF	TGCGCCAGCAGGCAAGCAGGGCCTACAGATACGCAGTATTTT
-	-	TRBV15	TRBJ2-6	CATSRDISGANVLTF	TGTGCCACCAGCAGAGACATCTCTGGGGCCAACGTCCTGACTTTC
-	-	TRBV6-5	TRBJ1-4	CASSKTGPNEKLFF	TGTGCCAGCAGTAAGACAGGCCCTAATGAAAAACTGTTTTTT
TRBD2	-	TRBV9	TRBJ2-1	CASSAGLAGYWAEQFF	TGTGCCAGCAGCGCGGGACTAGCGGGGTATTGGGCTGAGCAGTTCTTC
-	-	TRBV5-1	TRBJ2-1	CASSLAQSLYNEQFF	TGCGCCAGCAGCTTGGCCCAATCCCTATACAATGAGCAGTTCTTC
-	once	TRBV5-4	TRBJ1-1	CASSPKTGSIVSRAFF	TGTGCCAGCAGCCCAAAAACAGGGTCAATCGTTTCGAGAGCTTTCTTT
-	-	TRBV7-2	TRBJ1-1	CASSFRGPEAFF	TGTGCCAGCAGTTTCAGGGGACCTGAAGCTTTCTTT
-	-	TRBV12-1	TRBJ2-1	CASSPTGTSTDEQFF	TGTGCCAGCAGCCCAACCGGGACTAGCACGGATGAGCAGTTCTTC
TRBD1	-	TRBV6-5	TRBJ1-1	CASRGTGDTEAFF	TGTGCCAGCAGGGGGACAGGTGACACTGAAGCTTTCTTT
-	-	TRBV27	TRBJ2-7	CASKGAAGYEQYF	TGTGCCAGCAAGGGTGCGGCGGGATACGAGCAGTACTTC
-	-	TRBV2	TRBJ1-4	CASSLVRAGGEKLFF	TGTGCCAGCAGTTTGGTGAGGGCAGGAGGTGAAAAACTGTTTTTT
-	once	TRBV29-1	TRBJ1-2	CSVEGAGYTF	TGCAGCGTTGAGGGGGCTGGCTACACCTTC
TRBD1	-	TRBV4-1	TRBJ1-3	CASSLDRAISGNTIYF	TGCGCCAGCAGCCTGGACAGGGCGATCTCTGGAAACACCATATATTTT
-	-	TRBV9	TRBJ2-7	CASSGRLGSYEQYF	TGTGCCAGCAGCGGCAGGCTCGGATCCTACGAGCAGTACTTC
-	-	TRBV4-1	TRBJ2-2	CASRFERNTGELFF	TGCGCCAGCAGATTTGAGCGTAACACCGGGGAGCTGTTTTTT
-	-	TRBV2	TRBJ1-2	CASGGLGGNYGYTF	TGTGCCAGCGGAGGATTAGGAGGAAACTATGGCTACACCTTC
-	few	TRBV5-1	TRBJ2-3	CASSGGGSTDTQYF	TGCGCCAGCAGTGGCGGGGGCAGCACAGATACGCAGTATTTT
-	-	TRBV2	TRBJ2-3	CASSGQYTDTQYF	TGTGCCAGCAGCGGACAGTACACAGATACGCAGTATTTT
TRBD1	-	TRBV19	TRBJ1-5	CASFGGGTGEAQPQHF	TGTGCCAGTTTCGGCGGGGGGACAGGGGAAGCTCAGCCCCAGCATTTT
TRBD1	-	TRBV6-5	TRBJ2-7	CASSGTGLSEQYF	TGTGCCAGCAGCGGGACAGGGCTTAGCGAGCAGTACTTC
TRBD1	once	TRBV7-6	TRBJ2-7	CASSLMGQAYEQYF	TGTGCCAGCAGCTTAATGGGACAGGCCTACGAGCAGTACTTC
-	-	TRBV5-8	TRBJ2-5	CASSLVDFGGSIVVKETQYF	TGTGCCAGCAGCTTGGTTGACTTTGGTGGCTCAATAGTGGTGAAAGAGACCCAGTACTTC
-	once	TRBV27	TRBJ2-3	CASSLGGDTQYF	TGTGCCAGCAGTTTAGGGGGGGATACGCAGTATTTT
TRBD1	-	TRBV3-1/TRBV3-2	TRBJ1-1	CASSRSDRGNTEAFF	TGTGCCAGCAGCCGATCAGACAGGGGAAACACTGAAGCTTTCTTT
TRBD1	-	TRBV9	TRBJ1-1	CASSVEDRGGTEAFF	TGTGCCAGCAGCGTAGAGGACAGGGGAGGCACTGAAGCTTTCTTT